This T cell receptor (beta chain) was sequenced for a study of naive CD8 T cells in extremely preterm neonates. The method was immunoSEQ multiplex PCR; TCRdb's version includes in-frame clones alone and lacks a portion of them. In the table there are 21,000 or so clones, approximately 88% of which are singletons. Preterm samples came from extremely preterm deliveries at about 21-28 weeks. The V and J ends lost 8 bases and 4 bases, in that order; junction bases with no gene match: 7. This CDR3 comprises 15 residues. Germline V CDR1 and CDR2: SNHLY, FYNNEI. Study-wide findings and caveats: Compared with older groups, preterm CDR3s were shorter, with fewer N additions and less trimming.

Details on this clone: Its antigen is unknown.

The sample consisted of naive CD8+ T cells from cord blood. This TCR was recovered from a boy who was born preterm. V and J are TRBV2 and TRBJ2-3, with 12 bases identical to TRBD1. The CDR3 coding sequence is TGTGCCAGCGGACCGGGACAGGGGGCTTCAGATACGCAGTATTTT. This encodes CASGPGQGASDTQYF. Together with reference TRBV2 and TRBJ2-3, the CDR3 gives the full variable domain: EPEVTQTPSHQVTQMGQEVILRCVPISNHLYFYWYRQILGQKVEFLVSFYNNEISEKSEIFDDQFSVERPDGSNFTLKIRSTKLEDSAMYFCASGPGQGASDTQYFGPGTRLTVL.